This section outlines one T cell receptor beta chain sequence together with its context. This sample is drawn from a study of blood T cell repertoires in COVID-19. Study-level background: Samples of COVID-19 (acute and convalescent) were obtained from the United States, Italy and Spain. Sample material is recorded as cDNA or gDNA derived from T cells, B-cell-depleted T cells, or PBMCs.

Sequencing used immunoSEQ multiplex PCR; TCRdb keeps in-frame clones, though not all of them. Of 220,000 or so clones in the sample, 90% to 95% are singletons; the top ten hold 0.8% to 1%. Germline trimming cut 4 bases from V and 10 bases from J; bases unmatched to any gene: 8. CDR1 and CDR2 from the germline V gene are LNHDA and SQIVND (reference sequence). This CDR3 is 15 amino acids long. While infection was still active, Seattle patients were enrolled and then followed longitudinally. The chain joins TRBV19 to TRBJ1-6, with 9 bases matching TRBD1. Sequencing input: peripheral blood. The source is a man aged 55-75 years with COVID-19, enrolled during active disease. Written as DNA, the CDR3 is TGTGCCAGTAGTACGGGACAGGGACCAAACTCACCCCTCCACTTT. It codes for CASSTGQGPNSPLHF. Based on the CDR3 plus reference TRBV19 and TRBJ1-6, the full variable domain is DGGITQSPKYLFRKEGQNVTLSCEQNLNHDAMYWYRQDPGQGLRLIYYSQIVNDFQKGDIAEGYSVSREKKESFPLTVTSAQKNPTAFYLCASSTGQGPNSPLHFGNGTRLTVT.